This T cell receptor (beta chain) comes out of a study of T-cell memory formation after mild COVID-19. TCRdb fed the 5' RACE reads into MiXCR, producing one record per CDR3 protein. The sample includes 500,000 to 550,000 distinct CDR3 sequences, approximately 20% of them seen just once. This CDR3 region has 12 residues. V lost 0 bases and J lost 2, with 4 bases in between. Germline CDR1 DFQATT, CDR2 SNEGSKA (reference sequence). The sample consisted of PBMCs or a T cell subset sorted from them (not recorded which). This clonotype originated in an adult woman who had mild COVID-19 (a few samples of this study predate the infection). Cell type and time point are not known. The chain is built from TRBV20-1 and TRBJ1-1; D unresolved. CDR3 amino acids: CSARDENTEAFF. The CDR3 DNA follows: TGCAGTGCTAGAGATGAAAACACTGAAGCTTTCTTT.